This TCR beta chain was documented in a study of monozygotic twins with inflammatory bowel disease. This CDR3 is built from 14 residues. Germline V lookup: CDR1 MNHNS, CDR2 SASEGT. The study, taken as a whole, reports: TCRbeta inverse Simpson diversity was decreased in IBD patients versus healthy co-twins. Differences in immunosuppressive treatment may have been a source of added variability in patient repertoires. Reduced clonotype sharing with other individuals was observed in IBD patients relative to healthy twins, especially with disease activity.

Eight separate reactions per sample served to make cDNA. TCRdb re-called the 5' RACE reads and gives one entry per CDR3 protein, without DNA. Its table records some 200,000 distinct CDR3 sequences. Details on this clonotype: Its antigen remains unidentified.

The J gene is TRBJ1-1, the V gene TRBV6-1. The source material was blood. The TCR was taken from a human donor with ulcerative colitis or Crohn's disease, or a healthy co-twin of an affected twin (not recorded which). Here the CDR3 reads CASRATTLNTEAFF.